These 28 T cell receptor beta chains share one sample of origin, sequenced in a study of cytomegalovirus exposure and HLA in healthy donors. The protocol was immunoSEQ multiplex PCR, while the TCRdb copy is restricted to in-frame clones and leaves out a portion. The sample consists of 110,000 to 150,000 clones, approximately 85% of them appearing once. The sequencing input was PBMCs. These receptors were collected from a woman aged 30 to 39 in good health and CMV-seronegative.

V gene TRBV7-2 combines with J gene TRBJ2-1; TRBD2 might be the D (6 bases). V was trimmed by 4 bases and J by 0 bases, leaving 16 bases between them. Germline V gene data show CDR1 as SGHTA and CDR2 as FQGNSA. This CDR3 has 17 amino acids. CDR3 sequence (DNA): TGTGCCAGCAGCTCCACATCCGGGGGAAGCTCCTACAATGAGCAGTTCTTC. This gives the protein CASSSTSGGSSYNEQFF.

The chain recombines TRBV27 with TRBJ2-7, with 7 bases lining up with TRBD1. J lost 6 bases, V lost 7 bases, and 12 bases had no gene match. The CDR3 has 14 residues. Germline CDR1 and CDR2: MNHEY and SMNVEV (reference sequence). CDR3 loop: CASTNLDRVGEQYF. The CDR3 bases are TGTGCCAGCACTAATCTTGACAGGGTTGGCGAGCAGTACTTC.

This clone was observed a few times. V and J are TRBV10-3 and TRBJ1-5; 9 bases are a match to TRBD1. Looked up from germline, CDR1 is ENHRY and CDR2 is SYGVKD. CDR3 length: 15 amino acids. J lost 7 bases, V lost 1 base, and 5 bases had no gene match. The CDR3 sequence is CAISEFRDREQPQHF. CDR3 DNA: TGTGCCATCAGTGAGTTCCGGGACAGGGAGCAGCCCCAGCATTTT.

The chain uses TRBV14 and TRBJ2-7; TRBD2 matches 12 bases. Germline CDR1 is SGHDN and CDR2 is FVKESK. The CDR3 has 15 amino acids. Losses at the gene ends were 1 base for V and 2 bases for J; bases not matched to a gene: 0. The chain's CDR3 is CASSQGLAGAYEQYF. CDR3 DNA sequence: TGTGCCAGCAGCCAAGGACTAGCGGGGGCCTACGAGCAGTACTTC.

The chain uses TRBV7-9 and TRBJ2-6, with 7 bases matching TRBD1. The V gene end was trimmed by 5 bases and the J gene end by 2 bases; junction bases not matched to a gene: 3. Germline V CDR1 and CDR2: SEHNR, FQNEAQ (reference sequence). The CDR3 loop spans 15 amino acids. The chain's CDR3 is CASSKGTAGANVLTF. Written as DNA, the CDR3 is TGTGCCAGCAGCAAGGGGACAGCTGGGGCCAACGTCCTGACTTTC.

The V and J genes are TRBV7-9 and TRBJ2-3, with 7 bases lining up with TRBD1. CDR1 is SEHNR, CDR2 FQNEAQ, per germline (reference sequence). The CDR3 is 14 residues long. V trimming: 5 bases; J trimming: 9 bases; junction bases outside the gene matches: 11. CDR3 residues: CASSPQADRPTQYF. CDR3 DNA sequence: TGTGCCAGCAGCCCACAAGCGGACAGGCCCACGCAGTATTTT. Filled out from reference TRBV7-9 and TRBJ2-3, the complete variable domain reads DTGVSQNPRHKITKRGQNVTFRCDPISEHNRLYWYRQTLGQGPEFLTYFQNEAQLEKSRLLSDRFSAERPKGSFSTLEIQRTEQGDSAMYLCASSPQADRPTQYFGPGTRLTVL.

The chain joins TRBV5-4 to TRBJ1-2; a weak D match, TRBD1 (5 bases). Germline V CDR1 and CDR2: SGHNT, YYREEE (reference sequence). CDR3 length: 14 residues. The V and J ends lost 0 bases and 5 bases respectively, with 11 bases between them. The CDR3 nucleotides read TGTGCCAGCAGCTTGGGACAGCCAAAGTATGGCTACACCTTC. This gives the protein CASSLGQPKYGYTF.

This clone has only one observation. The rearrangement uses TRBV7-2 and TRBJ2-5; D is undetermined. The CDR3 consists of 12 residues. Between the trimmed V and J ends, which lost 4 bases and 9 bases, there was a span of 12 bases. Germline V CDR1 and CDR2: SGHTA, FQGNSA. CDR3 DNA: TGTGCCAGCAGCTCAGCACCAGGCTCCCAGTACTTC. It translates to CASSSAPGSQYF.

V and J are TRBV9 and TRBJ2-5, with D perhaps matching TRBD2 (5 bases). From germline, CDR1 is SGDLS and CDR2 YYNGEE. This CDR3 spans 13 amino acids. Trimming removed 4 bases from V and 5 bases from J, with 12 bases in between. The CDR3 reads CASSTTGSETQYF. The CDR3 DNA reads as TGTGCCAGCAGCACCACGGGGTCCGAGACCCAGTACTTC.

The chain has TRBV10-3 and TRBJ1-6; a weak D match, TRBD1 (6 bases). The CDR3 runs 14 residues. Trimming stripped 10 bases from V and 10 bases from J, with 20 bases between. Germline V gene lookup returns CDR1 ENHRY and CDR2 SYGVKD. The CDR3 loop is CATKEQGPGSPLHF. DNA of the CDR3: TGTGCCACCAAGGAACAGGGCCCTGGGTCACCCCTCCACTTT.

This clone has just one count. The CDR3 nucleotides are TGTGCTAGTGGTCTGCGGGGGGCGAAACACAATGAGCAGTTCTTC. Translating it yields CASGLRGAKHNEQFF. The chain has TRBV12-5 and TRBJ2-1; 8 positions agree with TRBD2. CDR1 and CDR2 (germline): LGHNT, FRNRAP. This CDR3 is 15 amino acids long. Trimming at V came to 5 bases and at J to 5 bases, leaving 8 bases not matched to a gene.

CDR3 nucleotide sequence: TGTGCCAGCAGCCACCGGGGGGAGCGACCTGAAGCTTTCTTT. Protein product: CASSHRGERPEAFF. The chain has TRBV5-6 and TRBJ1-1; D may be TRBD1 (5 bases). Per germline, CDR1 SGHDT and CDR2 YYEEEE. This CDR3 contains 14 residues. The V gene lost 4 bases and the J gene lost 6 bases, with 16 bases spanning the gap.

This chain links TRBV9 with TRBJ2-2, with D perhaps matching TRBD1 (6 bases). The ends were cut back, 6 bases at V and 2 bases at J, with 20 bases in the middle. CDR1 and CDR2 from the germline V gene are SGDLS and YYNGEE. The CDR3 is 17 residues long. The CDR3 DNA reads TGTGCCAGCACCGAAGGAGTCAGGGGACCAAACACCGGGGAGCTGTTTTTT. Protein product: CASTEGVRGPNTGELFF.

This chain joins TRBV19 and TRBJ1-2, with 7 bases that match TRBD1. The CDR3 runs 14 residues. The germline V gene encodes CDR1 LNHDA and CDR2 SQIVND (reference sequence). Trimming cost V 7 bases and J 8 bases; bases outside gene matches: 13. CDR3 region: CASTTDRWGGGYTF. CDR3 bases: TGTGCCAGTACCACGGACAGGTGGGGTGGAGGCTACACCTTC.

V is TRBV19 and J is TRBJ2-7; D is unresolved. Germline assignment: CDR1 LNHDA and CDR2 SQIVND (reference sequence). V lost 10 bases and J lost 7, with 17 bases in between. This CDR3 has 12 residues. The CDR3 spells CATSGELREQYF. The DNA for the CDR3 is TGTGCCACCTCAGGTGAGCTACGGGAGCAGTACTTC. The complete variable domain, with remaining parts taken from reference TRBV19 and TRBJ2-7, reads DGGITQSPKYLFRKEGQNVTLSCEQNLNHDAMYWYRQDPGQGLRLIYYSQIVNDFQKGDIAEGYSVSREKKESFPLTVTSAQKNPTAFYLCATSGELREQYFGPGTRLTVT.

In regard to this clone: Sequence at one end of the junction differs from germline and may be a read error. The chain recombines TRBV7-7 with TRBJ2-5, with TRBD1 matching over 8 bases. The CDR3 totals 15 residues. CDR1 and CDR2 from the germline V gene are SSHAT and FNYEAQ (reference sequence). This CDR3 is CASSLNQGAGETQYF. For the CDR3, the DNA is TGTGCTAGCAGCTTAAATCAGGGGGCCGGAGAGACCCAGTACTTC.

The chain has TRBV16 and TRBJ1-1, with TRBD1 as a possible D gene (5 bases). This CDR3 has 15 residues. CDR1 and CDR2 (germline): KGHSY, FQNENV. Trimming removed 2 bases at V and 4 bases at J, with 14 bases between. Here the CDR3 DNA reads TGTGCCAGCAGCCAAACCGTCAAGGGGTCCACTGAAGCTTTCTTT. This sequence encodes CASSQTVKGSTEAFF.

The chain employs TRBV29-1 and TRBJ1-2; 8 bases are shared with TRBD1. The CDR3 covers 13 residues. V dropped 3 bases and J dropped 6; count of bases not matched to a gene: 6. Germline V gene sequence: CDR1 SQVTM, CDR2 ANQGSEA. CDR3 coding DNA: TGCAGCGTTGATGGCCAGGGGGCGAATGGCTACACCTTC. This codes for CSVDGQGANGYTF.

The chain couples TRBV29-1 to TRBJ1-3; D gene ambiguous. The CDR3 is made up of 15 amino acids. Germline CDR1 is SQVTM and CDR2 is ANQGSEA. The V end lost 5 bases, the J end lost 0 bases, and 14 bases lay between the germline ends. The CDR3 DNA reads as TGCAGCGTTCCCCTCGGCGGCATCTCTGGAAACACCATATATTTT. This sequence encodes CSVPLGGISGNTIYF.

This rearrangement joins TRBV6-4 to TRBJ2-1; possible D gene TRBD1, 6 bases. Germline V gene sequence: CDR1 MRHNA, CDR2 SNTAGT. The CDR3 has 15 amino acids. The V gene lost 3 bases and the J gene lost 6 bases, with 15 bases spanning the gap. The CDR3 DNA reads as TGTGCCAGCAGTGAATACAGGGCTGGCGTCAATGAGCAGTTCTTC. Its translation is CASSEYRAGVNEQFF.

This chain uses TRBV11-2 with TRBJ2-7; TRBD1 matches 9 bases. CDR1 is SGHAT and CDR2 is FQNNGV in the germline V gene. V gave up 4 bases and J gave up 12 bases; unmatched junction bases: 16. The CDR3 has 15 residues. The CDR3 region is CASSSPGTGPLSRYF. CDR3 sequence (DNA): TGTGCCAGCAGCTCCCCCGGGACAGGGCCCCTCTCGCGGTACTTC.

The chain recombines TRBV9 with TRBJ1-3; 8 bases align to TRBD1. The CDR3 loop spans 18 amino acids. V dropped 4 bases and J dropped 4; count of bases not matched to a gene: 16. The germline gives CDR1 SGDLS, CDR2 YYNGEE. The CDR3 DNA sequence: TGTGCCAGCAGCTACCAGGGACAGGCACTAAATTCAGGAAACACCATATATTTT. Translation gives CASSYQGQALNSGNTIYF.

This chain joins TRBV7-9 and TRBJ1-4; a weak D match, TRBD1 (6 bases). Trimming shortened V by 5 bases and J by 7 bases, and 14 bases separated the two germline ends. The CDR3 consists of 14 residues. Germline loops: CDR1 SEHNR, CDR2 FQNEAQ (reference sequence). CDR3 DNA sequence: TGTGCCAGCAGCATCGGACAGTTGGGTGAAAAACTGTTTTTT. Protein product: CASSIGQLGEKLFF. Full variable domain (missing parts from reference TRBV7-9 and TRBJ1-4): DTGVSQNPRHKITKRGQNVTFRCDPISEHNRLYWYRQTLGQGPEFLTYFQNEAQLEKSRLLSDRFSAERPKGSFSTLEIQRTEQGDSAMYLCASSIGQLGEKLFFGSGTQLSVL.

The V gene is TRBV29-1, the J gene TRBJ1-1; TRBD1 agrees at 9 bases. The CDR3 runs 12 residues. The J segment lost 6 bases and the V segment lost 7 bases, leaving 6 bases of the junction unmatched. The germline V gene has CDR1 SQVTM and CDR2 ANQGSEA. The DNA for the CDR3 is TGCAGCGGCCTTTGGGACAGGGCTGAAGCTTTCTTT. Residues: CSGLWDRAEAFF.

The genes are TRBV18 and TRBJ2-1; unclear D gene. Trimming shortened V by 1 base and J by 8 bases, and 6 bases separated the two germline ends. The CDR3 loop spans 12 amino acids. CDR1 and CDR2 from the germline V gene are KGHSH and LQKENI. The CDR3 sequence: CASSPLTYEQFF. The CDR3 bases are TGTGCCAGCTCACCACTTACTTATGAGCAGTTCTTC.

CDR3 bases: TGTGCCACCTCCCCCGGGACTAGTGTCTACGAGCAGTACTTC. Protein: CATSPGTSVYEQYF. The chain recombines TRBV6-1 with TRBJ2-7; 8 bases are a match to TRBD2. This CDR3 is built from 14 residues. V trimming: 10 bases; J trimming: 3 bases; junction bases outside the gene matches: 11. Germline lookup yields CDR1 MNHNS and CDR2 SASEGT.

This chain's CDR3 is CASSPEGLFPGELFF. The CDR3 DNA is TGTGCCAGCAGCCCGGAGGGCCTGTTTCCCGGGGAGCTGTTTTTT. This sequence joins TRBV5-4 and TRBJ2-2, with D tentatively TRBD2 (6 bases). V shed 4 bases and J shed 6 bases, with 16 bases lying between them. The germline CDR1 and CDR2 sequences are SGHNT and YYREEE (reference sequence). The CDR3 spans 15 residues.

The chain recombines TRBV2 with TRBJ2-7, with 12 positions matching TRBD1. CDR3 length equals 15 residues. CDR1 is SNHLY, CDR2 FYNNEI, per germline. The junction had 7 bases not matched to a gene; V was cut back by 5 bases and J by 5 bases. CDR3 in amino acids: CASSLPGQGADEQYF. Written as DNA, the CDR3 is TGTGCCAGCAGTCTTCCGGGACAGGGGGCGGACGAGCAGTACTTC.